The T cell receptor (beta chain) described here comes from a study of blood T cell repertoires in COVID-19. About the study: Sites in the United States, Italy and Spain provided acute and convalescent COVID-19 samples. Nucleic acid was either cDNA or gDNA, and it came from T cells, B-cell-depleted T cells, or PBMCs.

The assay was immunoSEQ multiplex PCR, and TCRdb's table has in-frame clones only and misses some. The table shows over 200,000 clones, with under 90% occurring only once. Material: peripheral blood. The receptor was isolated from a man older than 75 with acute or convalescent COVID-19.

CDR3 in amino acids: CASSRSTGGTYEQYV. CDR3 coding DNA: TGTGCCAGCTCAAGATCGACAGGGGGGACCTACGAGCAGTACGTC. The chain recombines TRBV18 with TRBJ2-7; TRBD1 matches 9 bases. Germline V gene data show CDR1 as KGHSH and CDR2 as LQKENI. The CDR3 has 15 amino acids. J was trimmed by 2 bases and V by 5 bases; bases with no gene match: 7.